Below are 5 T cell receptor beta chains sequenced from a single sample in a study of blood T cell repertoires in COVID-19. Clones were read by immunoSEQ multiplex PCR, and TCRdb kept only the in-frame ones, dropping some. Of 90,000 to 100,000 clones in the sample, roughly 80% were seen once. The sequenced material came from peripheral blood. Receptor source: a man aged 60 to 75 with acute or convalescent COVID-19.

The chain employs TRBV7-9 and TRBJ2-7; TRBD1 agrees at 7 bases. Trimming cost V 1 base and J 2 bases; bases outside gene matches: 2. In germline, CDR1 is SEHNR, CDR2 FQNEAQ (reference sequence). The CDR3 has 14 amino acids. The CDR3 DNA reads TGTGCCAGCAGCTTAGGGACAGGCGCCTACGAGCAGTACTTC. It codes for CASSLGTGAYEQYF.

The chain is built from TRBV12-5 and TRBJ2-3, with TRBD1 matching over 8 bases. The CDR3 totals 15 residues. Germline assignment: CDR1 LGHNT and CDR2 FRNRAP. The junction had 7 bases not matched to a gene; V was cut back by 4 bases and J by 4 bases. CDR3 DNA: TGTGCTAGTGGTTCCGGACAGGGAACGTCAGATACGCAGTATTTT. This codes for CASGSGQGTSDTQYF.

The chain couples TRBV7-2 to TRBJ1-1; possibly TRBD1 for D (5 bases). Germline V gene data show CDR1 as SGHTA and CDR2 as FQGNSA. V dropped 2 bases and J dropped 4 bases, with 14 bases sitting between them. The CDR3 runs to 15 residues. CDR3 DNA: TGTGCCAGCAGCTTATCAACAGGCTCAATCACTGAAGCTTTCTTT. Translation: CASSLSTGSITEAFF. Full variable domain (missing parts from reference TRBV7-2 and TRBJ1-1): GAGVSQSPSNKVTEKGKDVELRCDPISGHTALYWYRQSLGQGLEFLIYFQGNSAPDKSGLPSDRFSAERTGGSVSTLTIQRTQQEDSAVYLCASSLSTGSITEAFFGQGTRLTVV.

The chain combines TRBV29-1 with TRBJ1-1; tentatively, D is TRBD1 (5 bases). Per germline, CDR1 SQVTM and CDR2 ANQGSEA. V was clipped by 7 bases and J by 1 base, with 13 bases between them. The CDR3 extends over 13 amino acids. CDR3 sequence reads: CSAEDRPNTEAFF. The CDR3 DNA reads as TGCAGCGCGGAAGACAGACCGAACACTGAAGCTTTCTTT.

J is TRBJ2-7 and V is TRBV25-1; D is possibly TRBD2 (5 bases). In germline, CDR1 is MGHDK, CDR2 SYGVNS. This CDR3 is built from 13 residues. With 3 bases removed from V and 6 bases from J, the gap between germline ends came to 12 bases. The CDR3 sequence is CASSELAPGEQYF. In DNA form, the CDR3 reads TGTGCCAGCAGTGAGCTAGCCCCCGGCGAGCAGTACTTC.